Listed here are 7 T cell receptor beta chains from one sample, sequenced in a study of cytomegalovirus exposure and HLA in healthy donors. 13 Jbeta primers and 60 Vbeta primers were used for the PCR. Sequencing used immunoSEQ multiplex PCR; TCRdb keeps in-frame clones, though not all of them. The data contain around 110,000 clones, over 60% of them singletons. Material for sequencing was PBMCs. The receptors were gathered from a man aged 30 to 39 in good health and CMV-seropositive.

The chain combines TRBV5-1 with TRBJ1-4; D gene uncertain. CDR3 length: 14 amino acids. Germline CDR1 is SGHRS and CDR2 is YFSETQ. Trimming shortened V by 5 bases and J by 1 base, and 9 bases separated the two germline ends. The chain's CDR3 is CASSRSGTNEKLFF. The CDR3 DNA follows: TGCGCCAGCAGTCGCTCCGGAACTAATGAAAAACTGTTTTTT.

CDR3 sequence (DNA): TGTGCCAGCAGCGTAGGCCCCCGGGACAGTGGATTCGATGGCTACACCTTC. Its translation is CASSVGPRDSGFDGYTF. V gene TRBV9 combines with J gene TRBJ1-2; TRBD1 matches at 7 bases. This CDR3 region has 17 residues. Germline V gene lookup returns CDR1 SGDLS and CDR2 YYNGEE. V lost 0 bases to trimming and J lost 6 bases; unmatched junction nucleotides: 14.

The rearrangement uses TRBV5-5 and TRBJ2-5, with 8 positions matching TRBD2. J gave up 5 bases and V 3 bases, and 9 bases lay outside the gene matches. The CDR3 runs 15 residues. The germline V gene encodes CDR1 SGHKS and CDR2 YYEKEE (reference sequence). CDR3 sequence (DNA): TGTGCCAGCAGCTCTGGACTAGCCGAGGGGGAGACCCAGTACTTC. This codes for CASSSGLAEGETQYF.

The genes are TRBV7-3 and TRBJ2-5, with D perhaps TRBD2 (5 bases). TRBJ2-7 matches the DNA end more closely, so the J call is doubtful. The CDR3 length is 15 residues. CDR1 and CDR2 (germline): SGHTA, FQGTGA. This CDR3 is CASSRNGGSLYEQYF. The CDR3 DNA reads TGTGCCAGCAGCAGAAACGGAGGATCACTATACGAGCAGTACTTC.

The chain has TRBV27 and TRBJ2-7; D may be TRBD2 (5 bases). Trimming shortened V by 3 bases and J by 1 base, and 19 bases separated the two germline ends. Germline CDR1 and CDR2: MNHEY and SMNVEV (reference sequence). This CDR3 has 17 amino acids. DNA for the CDR3: TGTGCCAGCAGTTTGGTCCCCAGCGGCCGTCCGTCCTACGAGCAGTACTTC. Encoded protein: CASSLVPSGRPSYEQYF.

This clone was picked up many times. The rearrangement joins TRBV2 to TRBJ2-2; D is possibly TRBD2 (5 bases). Trimming stripped 5 bases from V and 6 bases from J, with 16 bases between. Per germline, CDR1 SNHLY and CDR2 FYNNEI. The CDR3 has 15 amino acids. CDR3 in amino acids: CASSWEKMDAGELFF. The DNA for the CDR3 is TGTGCCAGCAGTTGGGAGAAGATGGACGCCGGGGAGCTGTTTTTT.

The chain uses TRBV7-7 and TRBJ2-5; D is ambiguous. Trimming cost V 3 bases and J 1 base, with 6 bases left between them. The CDR3 is made up of 13 amino acids. Germline V gene sequence: CDR1 SSHAT, CDR2 FNYEAQ (reference sequence). CDR3 sequence (DNA): TGTGCCAGCAGCTTGGGCGTCCAAGAGACCCAGTACTTC. This translates into CASSLGVQETQYF.